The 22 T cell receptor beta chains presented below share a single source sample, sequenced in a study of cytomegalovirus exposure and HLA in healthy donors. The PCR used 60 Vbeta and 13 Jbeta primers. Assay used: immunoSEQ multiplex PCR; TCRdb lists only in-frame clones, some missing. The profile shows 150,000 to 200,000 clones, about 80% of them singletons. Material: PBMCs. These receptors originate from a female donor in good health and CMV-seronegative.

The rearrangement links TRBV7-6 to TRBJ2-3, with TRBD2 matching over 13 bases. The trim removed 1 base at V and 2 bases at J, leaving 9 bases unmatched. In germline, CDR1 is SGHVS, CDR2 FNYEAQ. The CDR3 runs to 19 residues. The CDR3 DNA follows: TGTGCCAGCAGCTTAGTAAAGAGGGGACTAGCGGGAAACACAGATACGCAGTATTTT. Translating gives CASSLVKRGLAGNTDTQYF. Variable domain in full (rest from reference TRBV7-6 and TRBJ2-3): GAGVSQSPRYKVTKRGQDVALRCDPISGHVSLYWYRQALGQGPEFLTYFNYEAQQDKSGLPNDRFSAERPEGSISTLTIQRTEQRDSAMYRCASSLVKRGLAGNTDTQYFGPGTRLTVL.

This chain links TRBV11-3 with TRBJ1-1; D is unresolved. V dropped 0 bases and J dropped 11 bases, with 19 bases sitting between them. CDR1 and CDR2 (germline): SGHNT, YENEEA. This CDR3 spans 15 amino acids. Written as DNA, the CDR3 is TGTGCCAGCAGCTTAGATCCAAGAGGGCCACGGGTCGCTTTCTTT. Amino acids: CASSLDPRGPRVAFF.

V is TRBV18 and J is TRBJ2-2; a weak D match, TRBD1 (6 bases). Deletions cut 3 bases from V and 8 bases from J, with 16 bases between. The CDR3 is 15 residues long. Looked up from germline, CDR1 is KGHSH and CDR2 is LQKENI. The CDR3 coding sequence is TGTGCCAGCTCACCCTCGACAGGCTATCGGGGGGAGCTGTTTTTT. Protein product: CASSPSTGYRGELFF.

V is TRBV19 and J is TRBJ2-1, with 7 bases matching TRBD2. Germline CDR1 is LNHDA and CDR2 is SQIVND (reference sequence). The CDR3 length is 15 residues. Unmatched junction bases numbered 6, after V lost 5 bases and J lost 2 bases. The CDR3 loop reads CASSPSGLAYNEQFF. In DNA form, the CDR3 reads TGTGCCAGTAGTCCTAGCGGACTAGCCTACAATGAGCAGTTCTTC.

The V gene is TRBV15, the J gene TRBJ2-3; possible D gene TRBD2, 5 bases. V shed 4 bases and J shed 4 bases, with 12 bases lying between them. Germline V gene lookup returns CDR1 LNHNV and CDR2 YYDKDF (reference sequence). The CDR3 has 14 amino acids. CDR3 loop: CATSTSWVADTQYF. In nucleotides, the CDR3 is TGTGCCACCAGCACTAGCTGGGTGGCAGATACGCAGTATTTT.

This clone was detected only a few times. CDR3 coding DNA: TGCAGCGTTGAAGGGTTAGCGGGAGGGCGAGATACGCAGTATTTT. Protein sequence: CSVEGLAGGRDTQYF. J is TRBJ2-3 and V is TRBV29-1; 11 bases match TRBD2. CDR1 and CDR2 (germline): SQVTM, ANQGSEA. With V trimmed by 1 base and J by 5 bases, 5 bases remained unmatched. The CDR3 runs to 15 residues.

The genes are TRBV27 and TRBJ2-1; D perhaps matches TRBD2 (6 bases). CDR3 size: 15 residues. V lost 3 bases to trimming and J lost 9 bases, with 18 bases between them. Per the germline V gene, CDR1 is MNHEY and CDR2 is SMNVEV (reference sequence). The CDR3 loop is CASSFGSGARGEQFF. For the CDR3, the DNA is TGTGCCAGCAGTTTCGGTAGCGGAGCTAGGGGTGAGCAGTTCTTC.

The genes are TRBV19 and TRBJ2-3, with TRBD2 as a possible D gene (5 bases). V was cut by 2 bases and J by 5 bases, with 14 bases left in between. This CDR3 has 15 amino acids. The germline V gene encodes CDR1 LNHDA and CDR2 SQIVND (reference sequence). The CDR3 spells CASSITSTDLDTQYF. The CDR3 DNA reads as TGTGCCAGTAGTATAACGTCGACGGACTTAGATACGCAGTATTTT.

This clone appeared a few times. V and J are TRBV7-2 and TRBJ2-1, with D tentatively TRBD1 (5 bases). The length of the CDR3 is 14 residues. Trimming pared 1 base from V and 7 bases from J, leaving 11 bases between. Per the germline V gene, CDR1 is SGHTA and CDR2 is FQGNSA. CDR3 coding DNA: TGTGCCAGCAGCTTAGGGCAGGGTGGGAATGAGCAGTTCTTC. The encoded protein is CASSLGQGGNEQFF.

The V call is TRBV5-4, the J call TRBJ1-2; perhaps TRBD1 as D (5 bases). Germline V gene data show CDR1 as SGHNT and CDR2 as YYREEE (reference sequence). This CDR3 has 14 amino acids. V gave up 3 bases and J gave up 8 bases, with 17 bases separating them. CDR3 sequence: CASSSQVPARGYTF. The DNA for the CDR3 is TGTGCCAGCAGCTCACAGGTGCCCGCTCGAGGCTACACCTTC. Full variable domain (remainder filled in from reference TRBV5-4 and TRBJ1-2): ETGVTQSPTHLIKTRGQQVTLRCSSQSGHNTVSWYQQALGQGPQFIFQYYREEENGRGNFPPRFSGLQFPNYSSELNVNALELDDSALYLCASSSQVPARGYTFGSGTRLTVV.

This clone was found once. CDR3 sequence (DNA): TGTGCCAGCAGCTTACAATCACCCCTCCACTTT. Translation gives CASSLQSPLHF. This rearrangement joins TRBV7-9 to TRBJ1-6; no clear D gene. Looked up from germline, CDR1 is SEHNR and CDR2 is FQNEAQ (reference sequence). This CDR3 has 11 amino acids. V dropped 2 bases and J dropped 10 bases, with 3 bases sitting between them.

DNA of the CDR3: TGTGCCAGCAGCCCGGGTGAGGGGGAATACGAGCAGTACTTC. Its translation is CASSPGEGEYEQYF. The rearrangement uses TRBV7-3 and TRBJ2-5, with a possible D match to TRBD1 (6 bases). The J call could be wrong; TRBJ2-7 is a better fit for the DNA end. The CDR3 extends over 14 amino acids. Germline V CDR1 and CDR2: SGHTA, FQGTGA.

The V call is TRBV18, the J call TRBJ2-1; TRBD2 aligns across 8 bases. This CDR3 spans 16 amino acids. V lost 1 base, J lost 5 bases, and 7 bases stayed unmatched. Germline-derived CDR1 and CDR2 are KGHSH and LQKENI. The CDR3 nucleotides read TGTGCCAGCTCACCACAGTTAGCGGGGACCGACAATGAGCAGTTCTTC. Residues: CASSPQLAGTDNEQFF.

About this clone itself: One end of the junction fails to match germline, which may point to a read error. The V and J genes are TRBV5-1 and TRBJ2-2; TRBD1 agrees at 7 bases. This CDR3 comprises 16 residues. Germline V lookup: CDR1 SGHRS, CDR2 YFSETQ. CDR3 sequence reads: CASSYKTGTNTGELFF. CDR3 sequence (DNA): TGCGCCAGCAGCTATAAGACAGGGACGAATACCGGGGAGCTGTTTTTT.

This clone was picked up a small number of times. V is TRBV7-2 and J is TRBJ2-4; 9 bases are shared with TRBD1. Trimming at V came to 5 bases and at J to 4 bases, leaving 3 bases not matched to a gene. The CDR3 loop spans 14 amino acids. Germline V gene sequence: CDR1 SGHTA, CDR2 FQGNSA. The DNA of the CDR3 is TGTGCCAGCAGCCCCGGGACAGGGAAAAACATTCAGTACTTC. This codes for CASSPGTGKNIQYF.

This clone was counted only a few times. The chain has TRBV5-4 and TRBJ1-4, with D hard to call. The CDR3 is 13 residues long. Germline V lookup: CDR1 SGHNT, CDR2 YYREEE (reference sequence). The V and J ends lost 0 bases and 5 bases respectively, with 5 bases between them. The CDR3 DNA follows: TGTGCCAGCAGCTTGGCGAGAAATGAAAAACTGTTTTTT. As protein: CASSLARNEKLFF.

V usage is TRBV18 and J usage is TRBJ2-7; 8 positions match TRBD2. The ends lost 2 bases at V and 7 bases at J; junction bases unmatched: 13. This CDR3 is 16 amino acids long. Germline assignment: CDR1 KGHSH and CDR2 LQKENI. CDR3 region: CASSPRSGGPGGEQYF. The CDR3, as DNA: TGTGCCAGCTCACCAAGGAGCGGGGGCCCGGGGGGGGAGCAGTACTTC.

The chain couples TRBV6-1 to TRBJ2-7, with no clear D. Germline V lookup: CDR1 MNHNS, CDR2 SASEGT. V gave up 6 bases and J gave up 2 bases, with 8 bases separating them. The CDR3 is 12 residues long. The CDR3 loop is CASRTVTYEQYF. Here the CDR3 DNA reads TGTGCCAGCAGAACAGTGACCTACGAGCAGTACTTC.

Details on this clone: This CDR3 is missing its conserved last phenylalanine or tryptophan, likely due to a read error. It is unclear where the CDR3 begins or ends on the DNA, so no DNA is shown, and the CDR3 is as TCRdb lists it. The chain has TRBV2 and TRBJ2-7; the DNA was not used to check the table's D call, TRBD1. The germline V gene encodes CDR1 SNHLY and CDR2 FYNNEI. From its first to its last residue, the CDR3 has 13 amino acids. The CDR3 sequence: CASSFPGQGIASI.

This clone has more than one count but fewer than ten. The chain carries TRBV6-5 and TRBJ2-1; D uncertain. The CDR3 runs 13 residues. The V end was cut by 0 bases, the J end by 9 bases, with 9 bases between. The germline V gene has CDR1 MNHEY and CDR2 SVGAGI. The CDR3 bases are TGTGCCAGCAGTTACTCTGTAACGGGTGAGCAGTTCTTC. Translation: CASSYSVTGEQFF.

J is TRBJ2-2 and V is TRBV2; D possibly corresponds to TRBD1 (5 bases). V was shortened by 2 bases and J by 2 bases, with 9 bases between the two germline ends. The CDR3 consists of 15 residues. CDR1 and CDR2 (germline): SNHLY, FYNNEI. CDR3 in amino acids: CASSEWQGNTGELFF. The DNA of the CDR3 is TGTGCCAGCAGTGAATGGCAGGGAAACACCGGGGAGCTGTTTTTT.

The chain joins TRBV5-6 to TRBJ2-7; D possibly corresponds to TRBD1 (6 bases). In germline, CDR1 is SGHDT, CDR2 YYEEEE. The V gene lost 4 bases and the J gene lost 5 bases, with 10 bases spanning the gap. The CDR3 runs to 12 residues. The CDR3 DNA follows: TGTGCCAGCAGCCTACAGGGAAACGAGCAGTACTTC. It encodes CASSLQGNEQYF. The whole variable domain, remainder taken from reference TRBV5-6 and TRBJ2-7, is DAGVTQSPTHLIKTRGQQVTLRCSPKSGHDTVSWYQQALGQGPQFIFQYYEEEERQRGNFPDRFSGHQFPNYSSELNVNALLLGDSALYLCASSLQGNEQYFGPGTRLTVT.